This TCR beta chain was captured in a study of shared clonotypes between healthy human individuals. General study results and limits: About 5% of naive CD4 clonotypes were shared across a handful of donors.

With respect to this clone: Its antigen remains unidentified.

Some clones are missing from TCRdb's copy, which holds only in-frame ones; the method was immunoSEQ multiplex PCR. The table shows 2 million to 3 million clones, with roughly 93% occurring only once. The specimen was naive CD4+ T cells from PBMCs. Specified subset: CD45RA+ positively selected. This clonotype was obtained from a man between 18 and 29 years old in good health. Some clones in this sample may be carry-over from other donors' samples.

This CDR3 reads CASSSEPTGAANTGELFF. The CDR3 DNA reads TGCGCCAGCAGCTCCGAACCGACAGGGGCGGCGAACACCGGGGAGCTGTTTTTT. The rearrangement uses TRBV5-1 and TRBJ2-2; 8 bases map to TRBD1. The germline V gene encodes CDR1 SGHRS and CDR2 YFSETQ. The CDR3 runs 18 residues. V dropped 3 bases and J dropped 0; count of bases not matched to a gene: 10.